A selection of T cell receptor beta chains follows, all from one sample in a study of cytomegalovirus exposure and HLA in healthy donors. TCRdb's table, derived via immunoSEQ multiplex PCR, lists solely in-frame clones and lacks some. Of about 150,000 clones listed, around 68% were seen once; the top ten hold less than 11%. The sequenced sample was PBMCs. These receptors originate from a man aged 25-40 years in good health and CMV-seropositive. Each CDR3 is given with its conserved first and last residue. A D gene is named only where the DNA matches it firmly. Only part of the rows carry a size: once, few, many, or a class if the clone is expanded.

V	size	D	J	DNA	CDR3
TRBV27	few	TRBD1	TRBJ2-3	TGTGCCAGCAGTTTCCAGGACAGGGAAGGCACAGATACGCAGTATTTT	CASSFQDREGTDTQYF
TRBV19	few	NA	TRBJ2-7	TGTGCCAGTAGCAACAGACAGAACATACACGAGCAGTACTTC	CASSNRQNIHEQYF
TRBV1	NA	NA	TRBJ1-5	TGCACCGGGGCTCGAATCGCGAGCAATCAGCCCCAGCATTTT	CTGARIASNQPQHF
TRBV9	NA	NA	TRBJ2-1	TGTGCCAGCAGCGCCTTCAATGAGCAGTTCTTC	CASSAFNEQFF
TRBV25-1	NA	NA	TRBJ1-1	TGTGCCAGCAGTGAATCCTACAGGCCGAACACTGAAGCTTTCTTT	CASSESYRPNTEAFF
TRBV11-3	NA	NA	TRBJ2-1	TGTGCCAGCAGCTTAGCGCGGCTAGAACCGTTCTTC	CASSLARLEPFF
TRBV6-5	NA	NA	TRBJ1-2	TGTGCCAGCAGTGAAGGGGTCCTTAACTATGGCTACACCTTC	CASSEGVLNYGYTF
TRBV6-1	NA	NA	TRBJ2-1	TGTGCCAGCAGTGAAACAGCTTACAATGAGCAGTTCTTC	CASSETAYNEQFF
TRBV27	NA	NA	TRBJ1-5	TGTGCCAGCAGACAGGGTCAGAGCAATCAGCCCCAGCATTTT	CASRQGQSNQPQHF
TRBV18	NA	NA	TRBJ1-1	TGTGCCAGCTCACCATATGACAAGAGTGAAGCTTTCTTT	CASSPYDKSEAFF
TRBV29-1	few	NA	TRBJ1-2	TGCAGCGTTGAGGGCAGCAACTATGGCTACACCTTC	CSVEGSNYGYTF
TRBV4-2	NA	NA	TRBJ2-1	TGTGCCAGCAGCTTGCGACTAGAGGCGAATGAGCAGTTCTTC	CASSLRLEANEQFF
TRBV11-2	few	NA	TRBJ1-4	TGTGCCAGCAGCTTAGTGACGGGGGGCGCGGAAAAACTGTTTTTT	CASSLVTGGAEKLFF
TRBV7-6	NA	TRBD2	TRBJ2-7	TGTGCCAGCAGCTTAAGTGGTCGGGCTAGCGGGAGGAGGTACTTC	CASSLSGRASGRRYF
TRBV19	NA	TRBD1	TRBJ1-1	TGTGCCAGTAGTATCCAGACAGGGGCCCACACTGAAGCTTTCTTT	CASSIQTGAHTEAFF
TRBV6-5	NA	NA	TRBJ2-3	TGTGCCAGCAGTTCGGGTCATATGGGCACAGATACGCAGTATTTT	CASSSGHMGTDTQYF
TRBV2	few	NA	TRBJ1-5	TGTGCCAGCAGTGAACGCACAGGTAATCAGCCCCAGCATTTT	CASSERTGNQPQHF
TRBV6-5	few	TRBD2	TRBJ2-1	TGTGCCAGCAGCCTAACTAGCGGGAGGGAGGATCGGCAGTTCTTC	CASSLTSGREDRQFF
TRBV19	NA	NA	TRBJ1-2	TGTGCCAGTAGCTCGCAGGGGCCTGTGAACTATGGCTACACCTTC	CASSSQGPVNYGYTF
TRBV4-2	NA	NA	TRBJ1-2	TGTGCCAGCAGCCAGGGTAACAGGGATACCTATGGCTACACCTTC	CASSQGNRDTYGYTF